The 10 T cell receptor beta chains listed next were all sequenced from one sample in a study of tumor-infiltrating lymphocytes in primary liver carcinoma. Total RNA (roughly 540 ng) served as template for TCR beta cDNA synthesis primed by a constant-region primer. Sequencing libraries for TCR beta derived from three nested multiplex PCR rounds that used slightly modified ARM-PCR. The study ran its first two PCR rounds for roughly 10 cycles each, using TRBV1-TRBV30 forward primers and a C-beta reverse primer. TCRdb redid the calling of the multiplex PCR reads with MiXCR, one entry per CDR3 protein. Of about 84,000 distinct CDR3 sequences listed, approximately 77% are singletons. From roughly 21-30 mg of unsorted bulk tissue, DNA and RNA were co-extracted together. Sequencing input: liver tumor tissue from sampling region 1. The subset here: tumor region T1, superior pole. These receptors were obtained from a man in his forties with primary liver carcinoma and hepatitis B virus infection.

Relative to its sample, this clonotype is medium-sized (0.01 to 0.1%). V usage is TRBV11-2 and J usage is TRBJ2-5; TRBD1 matches 8 bases. CDR3 length equals 15 residues. J lost 5 bases, V lost 5 bases, and 10 bases had no gene match. The germline gives CDR1 SGHAT, CDR2 FQNNGV. In DNA, the CDR3 is TGTGCCAGCAGCCGAAGGCCAGGGGGCGAGGAGACCCAGTACTTC. This gives the protein CASSRRPGGEETQYF.

This clonotype was counted a few times. J is TRBJ1-3 and V is TRBV20-1; TRBD1 matches 7 bases. Per germline, CDR1 DFQATT and CDR2 SNEGSKA (reference sequence). V lost 6 bases, J lost 10 bases, and 15 bases stayed unmatched. The CDR3 loop spans 14 amino acids. CDR3 sequence reads: CSARDSSLLGTIYF. The CDR3 bases are TGCAGTGCCCGGGACAGCTCTCTGTTAGGGACCATATATTTT.

This clonotype was counted many times. The chain is built from TRBV7-9 and TRBJ2-1; the D gene is possibly TRBD1 (5 bases). Trimming stripped 5 bases from V and 3 bases from J, with 17 bases between. Germline V lookup: CDR1 SEHNR, CDR2 FQNEAQ (reference sequence). This CDR3 spans 16 amino acids. CDR3 sequence reads: CASSPDLGVRYNEQFF. Written as DNA, the CDR3 is TGTGCCAGCAGCCCCGATTTAGGGGTGCGCTACAATGAGCAGTTCTTC.

The chain links TRBV12-3 or TRBV12-4 to TRBJ2-1; 12 bases agree with TRBD2. The V segment lost 11 bases and the J segment 9 bases; nucleotides outside the gene matches: 11. The CDR3 covers 14 residues. In nucleotides, the CDR3 is TGTGCCGACATTGGACTAGCGGGGCTTGGTGAGCAGTTCTTC. This sequence encodes CADIGLAGLGEQFF.

About this clonotype: A single base separates this from a much larger clone, so it may be a read error. The gene calls are TRBV6-5 and TRBJ2-1, with TRBD1 matching 7 bases. Germline V CDR1 and CDR2: MNHEY, SVGAGI. The CDR3 is 13 residues long. In nucleotides, the CDR3 is TGTGCCAGCAGTTCGGGGACAGCCAGGAAGCAGCTCTTC. Amino acids: CASSSGTARKQLF.

This clonotype was seen a single time. The gene calls are TRBV6-5 and TRBJ2-2; unclear D gene. The germline gives CDR1 MNHEY, CDR2 SVGAGI. The CDR3 has 15 residues. CDR3 DNA: TGTGTTAGCAGTTACGCAGTGGACGGCATCGGGGAGCTGTTTTTT. Its protein product is CVSSYAVDGIGELFF.

On this clonotype itself: One end of the junction is discordant with germline, which a read error may explain. The V gene is TRBV11-2, the J gene TRBJ2-2; D is tentatively TRBD1 or TRBD2 (5 bases each). Germline assignment: CDR1 SGHAT and CDR2 FQNNGV. CDR3 length: 15 amino acids. CDR3 sequence: CTSSLVGRGAGELFF. The CDR3 bases are TGTACCAGCAGTTTAGTCGGACGGGGCGCCGGGGAGCTGTTTTTT. Using reference TRBV11-2 and TRBJ2-2 for the parts outside the CDR3, the full variable domain is EAGVAQSPRYKIIEKRQSVAFWCNPISGHATLYWYQQILGQGPKLLIQFQNNGVVDDSQLPKDRFSAERLKGVDSTLKIQPAKLEDSAVYLCTSSLVGRGAGELFFGEGSRLTVL.

Worth noting for this clonotype: With a much larger clone just one base away, this may be a read error. The chain is built from TRBV6-4 and TRBJ2-1, with D maybe TRBD2 (6 bases). Germline V CDR1 and CDR2: MRHNA, SNTAGT. There are 13 residues in the CDR3. CDR3 sequence reads: CASSVSGTNEQSF. CDR3 coding DNA: TGTGCCAGCAGTGTTAGCGGTACAAATGAGCAGTCCTTC.

This clonotype is a singleton in its sample. This may arise from a read error, as a much more abundant clone is one base away. The chain links TRBV21-1 to TRBJ2-2; TRBD1, the table's D call, lacks a check against the DNA. TRBV21-1 is noted as a pseudogene. The CDR3 length is 15 residues. CDR3: CASSKVEQATGELFF. The CDR3 region has the DNA TGTGCCAGCAGCAAAGTTGAACAGGCCACCGGGGAGCTGTTTTTT.

This chain connects TRBV6-5 to TRBJ2-5; D possibly corresponds to TRBD1 (5 bases). Per germline, CDR1 MNHEY and CDR2 SVGAGI. This CDR3 spans 16 amino acids. V shed 2 bases and J shed 6 bases, with 19 bases lying between them. The CDR3 DNA reads TGTGCCAGCAGTTACGAACTGGGGCCAACTGGGAAGACCCAGTACTTC. Translating it yields CASSYELGPTGKTQYF.